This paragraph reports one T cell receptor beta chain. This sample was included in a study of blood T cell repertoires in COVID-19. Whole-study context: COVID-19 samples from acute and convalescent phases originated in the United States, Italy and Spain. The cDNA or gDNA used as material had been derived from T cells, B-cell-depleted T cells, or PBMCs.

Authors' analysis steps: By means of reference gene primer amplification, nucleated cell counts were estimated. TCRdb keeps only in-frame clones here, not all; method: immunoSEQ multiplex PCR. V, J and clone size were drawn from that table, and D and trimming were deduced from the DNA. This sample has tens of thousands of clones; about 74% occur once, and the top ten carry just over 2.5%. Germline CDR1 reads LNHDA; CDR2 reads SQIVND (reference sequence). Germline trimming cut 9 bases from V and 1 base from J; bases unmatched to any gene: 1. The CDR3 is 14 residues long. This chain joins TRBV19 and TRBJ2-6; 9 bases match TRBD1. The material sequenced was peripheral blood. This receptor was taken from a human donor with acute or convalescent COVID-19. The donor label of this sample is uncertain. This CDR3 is CASGTGSGANVLTF. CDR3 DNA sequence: TGTGCCAGCGGGACAGGGTCTGGGGCCAACGTCCTGACTTTC.